This T cell receptor beta chain stems from a study of blood T cell repertoires in COVID-19. About the study: Samples taken during acute and convalescent COVID-19 were collected in the United States, Italy and Spain.

Authors' analysis steps: Amplification of reference gene primers provided the estimated nucleated cell counts. Sequencing used immunoSEQ multiplex PCR; TCRdb keeps in-frame clones, though not all of them. That table supplies the V and J calls and clone size; D and trimming were determined from the DNA. The top ten hold around 0.3% of the sample, which has about 670,000 clones, about 87% seen once. The sequencing sample was made of peripheral blood. The source of this sequence is a woman under 30 with acute or convalescent COVID-19.

CDR3: CACRKGHTEAFF. CDR3 nucleotide sequence: TGTGCCTGCCGTAAGGGGCACACTGAAGCTTTCTTT. V gene TRBV13 combines with J gene TRBJ1-1; D perhaps matches TRBD1 (5 bases). Looked up from germline, CDR1 is PRHDT and CDR2 is FYEKMQ (reference sequence). The CDR3 length is 12 residues. V was cut by 11 bases and J by 3 bases, with 13 bases left in between.